Presented here are 32 T cell receptor beta chains from one specimen sequenced in a study of blood T cell repertoires in COVID-19. Some clones are missing from TCRdb's copy, which holds only in-frame ones; the method was immunoSEQ multiplex PCR. There are about 110,000 clones in the sample; over 75% occur only once, and 4% to 5% lies in the top ten. Sequenced: peripheral blood. The source of these receptors is a woman between 65 and 79 years old with acute or convalescent COVID-19.

The chain uses TRBV6-2 or TRBV6-3 and TRBJ2-7; D might be TRBD2 (6 bases). Germline V gene data show CDR1 as MNHEY and CDR2 as SVGEGT. The CDR3 runs to 13 residues. V was pared by 2 bases and J by 4 bases, with 9 bases between. The CDR3 reads CASSYRAGYEQYV. The CDR3 DNA reads TGTGCCAGCAGTTACAGGGCGGGGTACGAGCAGTACGTC.

The chain carries TRBV5-6 and TRBJ1-3; D unresolved. Trimming removed 3 bases from V and 0 bases from J, with 10 bases in between. This CDR3 comprises 15 residues. Germline V gene lookup returns CDR1 SGHDT and CDR2 YYEEEE. CDR3 sequence reads: CASSWEKGSGNTIYF. CDR3 nucleotide sequence: TGTGCCAGCAGCTGGGAGAAGGGCTCTGGAAACACCATATATTTT.

The chain recombines TRBV6-5 with TRBJ1-1, with TRBD1 matching 7 bases. The V gene end was trimmed by 7 bases and the J gene end by 0 bases; junction bases not matched to a gene: 5. The CDR3 spans 14 residues. From germline, CDR1 is MNHEY and CDR2 SVGAGI. DNA for the CDR3: TGTGCCAGCATTAGGGGACAGATGAACACTGAAGCTTTCTTT. Translation gives CASIRGQMNTEAFF.

V is TRBV5-4 and J is TRBJ1-2; D remains ambiguous. CDR1 and CDR2 (germline): SGHNT, YYREEE (reference sequence). CDR3 length: 16 residues. V was trimmed by 6 bases and J by 3 bases, leaving 21 bases between them. CDR3: CASTPGGRRVDYGYTF. The CDR3 coding sequence is TGTGCCAGCACCCCTGGAGGGCGTAGAGTTGACTATGGCTACACCTTC.

The V and J genes are TRBV7-7 and TRBJ1-2; perhaps TRBD1 as D (5 bases). The CDR3 spans 15 residues. CDR1 is SSHAT and CDR2 is FNYEAQ in the germline V gene (reference sequence). Between the trimmed V and J ends, which lost 0 bases and 7 bases, there was a span of 15 bases. DNA of the CDR3: TGTGCCAGCAGCTTAGCACGGGGGGTTGATAGTGGCTACACCTTC. Residues: CASSLARGVDSGYTF. Together with reference TRBV7-7 and TRBJ1-2, the CDR3 gives the full variable domain: GAGVSQSPRYKVTKRGQDVTLRCDPISSHATLYWYQQALGQGPEFLTYFNYEAQPDKSGLPSDRFSAERPEGSISTLTIQRTEQRDSAMYRCASSLARGVDSGYTFGSGTRLTVV.

The chain links TRBV6-5 to TRBJ1-4; 9 bases match TRBD1. Looked up from germline, CDR1 is MNHEY and CDR2 is SVGAGI. The CDR3 is 15 residues long. V was pared by 6 bases and J by 7 bases, with 9 bases of the junction left unmatched. This CDR3 reads CASSQDRGRREKLFF. The DNA of the CDR3 is TGTGCCAGCAGCCAGGACAGGGGAAGGCGTGAAAAACTGTTTTTT.

The chain has TRBV6-2 or TRBV6-3 and TRBJ1-2; tentative D call: TRBD1 (6 bases). The CDR3 loop spans 14 amino acids. V was cut by 4 bases and J by 4 bases, with 13 bases left in between. From germline, CDR1 is MNHEY and CDR2 SVGEGT. The CDR3 here is CASSSPTGAYGYTF. The CDR3 bases are TGTGCCAGCAGTTCCCCGACAGGAGCCTATGGCTACACCTTC.

The V call is TRBV3-1 (or the pseudogene TRBV3-2), the J call TRBJ2-7; the match to TRBD1 covers 11 bases. Germline assignment: CDR1 LGHDT and CDR2 YNNKEL (reference sequence). There are 13 residues in the CDR3. The ends lost 8 bases at V and 3 bases at J; junction bases unmatched: 3. DNA of the CDR3: TGTGCCAGCGGGACAGGGGGATACTACGAGCAGTACTTC. Amino acids: CASGTGGYYEQYF.

The chain couples TRBV2 to TRBJ2-1; D gene uncertain. CDR3 length equals 14 residues. The ends were cut back, 6 bases at V and 9 bases at J, with 18 bases in the middle. Germline loops: CDR1 SNHLY, CDR2 FYNNEI. Here the CDR3 DNA reads TGTGCCAGCAGGTTCGGCCAGGCGATGGGTGAGCAGTTCTTC. It specifies CASRFGQAMGEQFF.

The chain is built from TRBV11-1 and TRBJ2-3, with unresolved D. The V end was cut by 0 bases, the J end by 6 bases, with 10 bases between. Germline V gene sequence: CDR1 SGHAT, CDR2 FQDESV (reference sequence). The CDR3 runs 14 residues. CDR3 sequence: CASSLASGLDTQYF. The CDR3, as DNA: TGTGCCAGCAGCTTAGCGTCAGGCTTGGATACGCAGTATTTT.

This chain links TRBV6-2 or TRBV6-3 with TRBJ2-7, with 7 nucleotides matching TRBD1. The CDR3 has 16 amino acids. CDR1 is MNHEY and CDR2 is SVGEGT in the germline V gene. V shed 5 bases, J shed 3 bases, and the junction held 13 bases outside the gene matches. CDR3 bases: TGTGCCAGCAGTCTCTCGCATAGGGGGACAGACTACGAGCAGTACTTC. It yields the protein CASSLSHRGTDYEQYF.

J is TRBJ1-4 and V is TRBV19, with 7 bases fitting TRBD1. CDR3 length: 15 residues. J lost 4 bases, V lost 7 bases, and 9 bases had no gene match. The germline V gene encodes CDR1 LNHDA and CDR2 SQIVND (reference sequence). CDR3 protein: CASNSPTGINEKLFF. The CDR3 nucleotides read TGTGCCAGTAATTCCCCGACAGGGATTAATGAAAAACTGTTTTTT. The full variable domain, in which reference TRBV19 and TRBJ1-4 provide the parts outside the CDR3, is DGGITQSPKYLFRKEGQNVTLSCEQNLNHDAMYWYRQDPGQGLRLIYYSQIVNDFQKGDIAEGYSVSREKKESFPLTVTSAQKNPTAFYLCASNSPTGINEKLFFGSGTQLSVL.

This clone was observed once. The rearrangement uses TRBV28 and TRBJ2-5; D might be TRBD1 (6 bases). The germline V gene encodes CDR1 MDHEN and CDR2 SYDVKM. Between the trimmed V and J ends, which lost 3 bases and 2 bases, there was a span of 16 bases. The CDR3 spans 16 residues. Here the CDR3 DNA reads TGTGCCAGCAGTTTCCGCAGGGGCTTCGGTCAAGAGACCCAGTACTTC. It codes for CASSFRRGFGQETQYF.

The chain links TRBV14 to TRBJ1-2; no clear D gene. The CDR3 is 15 residues long. CDR1 SGHDN and CDR2 FVKESK come from the germline V gene. Trimming removed 4 bases at V and 4 bases at J, with 16 bases between. DNA of the CDR3: TGTGCCAGCAGCCTATATGAGCCCGCGGCCTATGGCTACACCTTC. Amino acid sequence: CASSLYEPAAYGYTF.

There are a few counts of this clone. The rearrangement links TRBV6-5 to TRBJ1-3; 9 positions match TRBD1. This CDR3 contains 15 residues. The junction had 4 bases not matched to a gene; V was cut back by 6 bases and J by 1 base. In germline, CDR1 is MNHEY, CDR2 SVGAGI. CDR3 loop: CASSAGTGSGNTIYF. The CDR3 DNA is TGTGCCAGCAGCGCCGGGACAGGGTCTGGAAACACCATATATTTT.

In nucleotides, the CDR3 is TGTGCCAGCAGCGCGACAGGGGCCAACAATCAGCCCCAGCATTTT. Protein sequence: CASSATGANNQPQHF. The chain employs TRBV9 and TRBJ1-5; 8 nucleotides agree with TRBD1. The CDR3 is 15 residues long. The ends lost 3 bases at V and 3 bases at J; junction bases unmatched: 5. Germline lookup yields CDR1 SGDLS and CDR2 YYNGEE.

This chain connects TRBV28 to TRBJ2-7; TRBD1 agrees at 10 bases. The junction had 8 bases not matched to a gene; V was cut back by 5 bases and J by 7 bases. The CDR3 totals 14 residues. The germline gives CDR1 MDHEN, CDR2 SYDVKM. This CDR3 reads CASSPPGQGLEQYF. The CDR3 DNA sequence: TGTGCCAGCAGTCCTCCGGGACAGGGGCTGGAGCAGTACTTC.

The rearrangement joins TRBV25-1 to TRBJ2-1; 10 positions agree with TRBD2. This CDR3 has 17 residues. Germline V gene lookup returns CDR1 MGHDK and CDR2 SYGVNS. V was clipped by 9 bases and J by 3 bases; unmatched bases: 14. CDR3 bases: TGTGCCAGTACAGGGGGGGGGACTAGCGAGAACTACAATGAGCAGTTCTTC. Protein: CASTGGGTSENYNEQFF.

The chain couples TRBV9 to TRBJ2-6; the D is unclear. CDR3 size: 17 residues. The V end lost 0 bases, the J end lost 0 bases, and 10 bases lay between the germline ends. Germline CDR1 is SGDLS and CDR2 is YYNGEE. DNA for the CDR3: TGTGCCAGCAGCGTAGCGAGGCTCGACTCTGGGGCCAACGTCCTGACTTTC. Translation: CASSVARLDSGANVLTF.

The chain joins TRBV21-1 to TRBJ1-1; the table's D gene call, TRBD1, was not cross checked with the DNA. TRBV21-1 is a pseudogene locus. The CDR3 consists of 13 residues. The CDR3 DNA reads as TGTGCCACCTCCGGGACAATGAACACTGAAGCTTTCTTT. Translation: CATSGTMNTEAFF.

The chain recombines TRBV27 with TRBJ2-7; 10 bases are a match to TRBD2. Germline trimming cut 6 bases from V and 3 bases from J; bases unmatched to any gene: 8. CDR1 MNHEY and CDR2 SMNVEV come from the germline V gene (reference sequence). This CDR3 contains 15 residues. The chain's CDR3 is CASRWTSGSFYEQYF. CDR3 nucleotides: TGTGCCAGCAGATGGACTAGCGGCAGTTTCTACGAGCAGTACTTC.

V is TRBV19 and J is TRBJ1-5; 7 bases agree with TRBD1. The CDR3 is made up of 15 amino acids. The V gene end was trimmed by 8 bases and the J gene end by 3 bases; junction bases not matched to a gene: 10. Germline lookup yields CDR1 LNHDA and CDR2 SQIVND (reference sequence). For the CDR3, the DNA is TGTGCCAGTTCTAATTACAGGGGTTTCAATCAGCCCCAGCATTTT. Translated: CASSNYRGFNQPQHF. The full variable domain, its missing parts supplied by reference TRBV19 and TRBJ1-5, is DGGITQSPKYLFRKEGQNVTLSCEQNLNHDAMYWYRQDPGQGLRLIYYSQIVNDFQKGDIAEGYSVSREKKESFPLTVTSAQKNPTAFYLCASSNYRGFNQPQHFGDGTRLSIL.

J is TRBJ1-1 and V is TRBV7-8; the D gene is possibly TRBD1 (5 bases). Trimming stripped 10 bases from V and 5 bases from J, with 11 bases between. Germline CDR1 SGHVS, CDR2 FQNEAQ. This CDR3 has 11 residues. CDR3 nucleotides: TGTGCCACCATACGGGGGACTGAAGCTTTCTTT. Its protein product is CATIRGTEAFF. The full variable domain, rest sourced from reference TRBV7-8 and TRBJ1-1, is GAGVSQSPRYKVAKRGQDVALRCDPISGHVSLFWYQQALGQGPEFLTYFQNEAQLDKSGLPSDRFFAERPEGSVSTLKIQRTQQEDSAVYLCATIRGTEAFFGQGTRLTVV.

J is TRBJ1-3 and V is TRBV28; no clear D gene. The CDR3 is 17 residues long. V lost 6 bases, J lost 0 bases, and 18 bases lay in between. Germline V gives CDR1 MDHEN, CDR2 SYDVKM. The CDR3 reads CASRPRVTYYSGNTIYF. DNA for the CDR3: TGTGCCAGCAGGCCGAGAGTCACCTATTACTCTGGAAACACCATATATTTT.

CDR3 sequence reads: CASSSDSKSYEQYV. CDR3 coding DNA: TGTGCCAGCTCATCGGACAGTAAGTCCTACGAGCAGTACGTC. The chain joins TRBV18 to TRBJ2-7; possible D gene TRBD1, 6 bases. CDR3 size: 14 residues. Looked up from germline, CDR1 is KGHSH and CDR2 is LQKENI. V lost 5 bases, J lost 1 base, and 12 bases lay in between.

The chain couples TRBV7-2 to TRBJ2-5; the D gene is possibly TRBD2 (6 bases). V dropped 7 bases and J dropped 5 bases, with 17 bases sitting between them. The length of the CDR3 is 14 residues. Per the germline V gene, CDR1 is SGHTA and CDR2 is FQGNSA. The CDR3: CASNPGGVPETQYF. CDR3 DNA: TGTGCCAGCAACCCCGGCGGGGTCCCGGAGACCCAGTACTTC.

The chain carries TRBV12-5 and TRBJ2-5; a weak D match, TRBD2 (6 bases). CDR1 and CDR2 (germline): LGHNT, FRNRAP. V lost 7 bases to trimming and J lost 5 bases, with 11 bases between them. CDR3 size: 12 residues. The CDR3 loop is CASAGVWETQYF. CDR3 DNA sequence: TGTGCTAGTGCGGGAGTGTGGGAGACCCAGTACTTC.

This rearrangement joins TRBV13 to TRBJ1-2; tentative D call: TRBD1 (6 bases). The CDR3 spans 15 residues. The V end was cut by 10 bases, the J end by 7 bases, with 25 bases between. Germline V gene lookup returns CDR1 PRHDT and CDR2 FYEKMQ (reference sequence). The CDR3 DNA reads as TGTGCCACCAGGTTGGCAGGGGAGCTAAATAGTGGCTACACCTTC. Translation gives CATRLAGELNSGYTF.

This rearrangement joins TRBV12-3 or TRBV12-4 to TRBJ2-1; no clear D gene. V lost 2 bases, J lost 2 bases, and 4 bases lay in between. This CDR3 comprises 13 residues. The CDR3 protein is CASSLNTYNEQFF. CDR3 sequence (DNA): TGTGCCAGCAGTTTAAACACCTACAATGAGCAGTTCTTC.

This clone was picked up one time. V gene TRBV6-1 combines with J gene TRBJ1-1; D is undetermined. V was shortened by 1 base and J by 0 bases, with 12 bases between the two germline ends. CDR3 length: 16 residues. Germline V gives CDR1 MNHNS, CDR2 SASEGT. The CDR3 DNA is TGTGCCAGCAGTGAAGGGTCCCCCGGGATGAACACTGAAGCTTTCTTT. It codes for CASSEGSPGMNTEAFF.

The chain couples TRBV10-3 to TRBJ2-3, with 9 bases identical to TRBD1. Trimming took 10 bases from V and 8 from J; bases not matched to a gene: 16. Germline loops: CDR1 ENHRY, CDR2 SYGVKD. The CDR3 has 15 residues. The CDR3 sequence is CATQGDREAPGTQYF. CDR3 nucleotide sequence: TGTGCCACCCAAGGGGACAGGGAGGCCCCGGGTACGCAGTATTTT.

V usage is TRBV5-1 and J usage is TRBJ2-3; 9 positions agree with TRBD2. Per germline, CDR1 SGHRS and CDR2 YFSETQ. The CDR3 spans 18 residues. J was trimmed by 0 bases and V by 2 bases; bases with no gene match: 10. CDR3 in amino acids: CASSFILAGAASTDTQYF. In DNA, the CDR3 is TGCGCCAGCAGCTTTATCTTAGCGGGAGCTGCTAGCACAGATACGCAGTATTTT.